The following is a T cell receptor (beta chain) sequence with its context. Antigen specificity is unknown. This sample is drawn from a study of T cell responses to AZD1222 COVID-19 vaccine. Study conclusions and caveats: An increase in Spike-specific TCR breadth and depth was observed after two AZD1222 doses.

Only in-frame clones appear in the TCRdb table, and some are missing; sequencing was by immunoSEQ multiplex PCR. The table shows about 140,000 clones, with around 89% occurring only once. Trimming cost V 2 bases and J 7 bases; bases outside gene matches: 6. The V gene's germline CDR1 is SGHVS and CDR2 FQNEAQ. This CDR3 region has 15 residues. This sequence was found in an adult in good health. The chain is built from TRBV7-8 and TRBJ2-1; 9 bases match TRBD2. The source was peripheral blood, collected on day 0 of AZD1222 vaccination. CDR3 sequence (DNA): TGTGCCAGCAGCTTAATCAGCGGGAGGTGGAATGAGCAGTTCTTC. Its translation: CASSLISGRWNEQFF.